A selection of T cell receptor beta chains follows, all from one sample in a study of neoadjuvant anti-PD-1 for oral cavity cancer. The method was immunoSEQ multiplex PCR; TCRdb's version includes in-frame clones alone and lacks a portion of them. The sample holds 73,000 or so clones, 70% to 90% seen once. The specimen was PBMCs, collected after nivolumab (anti-PD-1) treatment. The receptors originated from a person aged 40 to 85 with oral cavity squamous cell carcinoma. CDR3s include the opening cysteine and the closing phenylalanine or tryptophan. The D gene is left open where the match is weak. Size is omitted from some rows. Given values are once, few, many or a class for expanded clones.

TRBJ2-3 TRBV7-2 NA NA CASSLAVGGTDTQYF TGTGCCAGCAGCTTAGCAGTGGGCGGCACAGATACGCAGTATTTT
TRBJ1-3 TRBV27 NA NA CASSYQPGHPSSGNTIYF TGTGCCAGCAGTTATCAACCGGGACATCCGAGCTCTGGAAACACCATATATTTT
TRBJ2-5 TRBV6-1 TRBD1 few CASSETQGVETQYF TGTGCCAGCAGTGAGACACAGGGGGTGGAGACCCAGTACTTC
TRBJ1-4 TRBV6-6 NA NA CASSYSDLVFF TGTGCCAGCAGTTACTCGGATTTGGTGTTTTTT
TRBJ2-1 TRBV10-3 TRBD2 once CAISEASSGRQEQFF TGTGCCATCAGTGAGGCGAGTAGCGGGAGGCAGGAGCAGTTCTTC
TRBJ1-1 TRBV5-1 NA NA CASSSTNREEAFF TGCGCCAGCAGCTCAACCAACAGGGAGGAAGCTTTCTTT
TRBJ1-1 TRBV7-2 TRBD1 once CASSFDRGLNTEAFF TGTGCCAGCAGCTTCGACAGGGGACTGAACACTGAAGCTTTCTTT
TRBJ2-7 TRBV28 NA NA CASKFGLETNLGTYEQYF TGTGCCAGCAAGTTTGGCCTAGAGACCAACTTGGGGACCTACGAGCAGTACTTC
TRBJ2-7 TRBV11-2 NA NA CASSLGGEVSYEQYF TGTGCCAGCAGCTTAGGGGGGGAGGTCTCCTACGAGCAGTACTTC
TRBJ2-1 TRBV10-3 NA NA CAISGNQLTNEQFF TGTGCCATCAGTGGCAACCAACTTACAAATGAGCAGTTCTTC
TRBJ2-2 TRBV10-1 TRBD2 NA CASSEQKSSGRTGELFF TGCGCCAGCAGCGAACAGAAATCGAGCGGGAGAACCGGGGAGCTGTTTTTT
TRBJ2-7 TRBV28 NA NA CASSLRFYEQYF TGTGCCAGCAGTTTACGATTCTACGAGCAGTACTTC
TRBJ1-1 TRBV5-1 NA NA CASSFNTAMNTEAFF TGCGCCAGCAGCTTTAATACAGCCATGAACACTGAAGCTTTCTTT
TRBJ1-1 TRBV4-1 NA NA CASSHVGRRETEAFF TGCGCCAGCAGCCATGTGGGCCGTCGGGAAACTGAAGCTTTCTTT
TRBJ2-3 TRBV15 TRBD2 NA CATSRDHVGRGPTDTQYF TGTGCCACCAGCAGAGATCATGTCGGGAGGGGTCCCACAGATACGCAGTATTTT
TRBJ1-1 TRBV7-9 NA NA CASSLEGQLTEAFF TGTGCCAGCAGCTTAGAAGGTCAGCTCACTGAAGCTTTCTTT
TRBJ2-7 TRBV4-1 NA NA CASSQDGQAHYEQYF TGCGCCAGCAGCCAAGATGGACAAGCTCACTACGAGCAGTACTTC
TRBJ1-2 TRBV25-1 NA NA CASSLPGWDYGYTF TGTGCCAGCAGTCTTCCAGGGTGGGACTATGGCTACACCTTC
TRBJ1-2 TRBV5-1 TRBD1 NA CASSFSTGTGANYGYTF TGCGCCAGCAGCTTTAGCACCGGGACAGGCGCTAACTATGGCTACACCTTC
TRBJ1-4 TRBV5-1 TRBD1 NA CASSLQGAVDEKLFF TGCGCCAGCAGCTTACAGGGGGCGGTAGATGAAAAACTGTTTTTT
TRBJ2-5 TRBV5-1 TRBD2 NA CASSPLTLGLVGPETQYF TGCGCCAGCAGCCCATTAACCCTGGGACTAGTTGGCCCAGAGACCCAGTACTTC
TRBJ1-4 TRBV21-1 NA NA CASSSGTTNEKLFF TGTGCCAGCAGCTCCGGGACAACTAATGAAAAACTGTTTTTT
TRBJ2-7 TRBV27 NA NA CASSLSPSSYEQYF TGTGCCAGCAGTTTATCCCCTAGCTCCTACGAGCAGTACTTC
TRBJ1-1 TRBV12-5 TRBD1 NA CASVLRDRELSEAFF TGTGCTAGTGTCCTAAGGGACAGAGAGTTATCTGAAGCTTTCTTT
TRBJ2-7 TRBV29-1 NA NA CSVVGRGVEDEQYF TGCAGCGTAGTAGGACGGGGTGTAGAGGACGAGCAGTACTTC
TRBJ1-1 TRBV19 NA NA CASSIGSTNTEAFF TGTGCCAGTAGTATCGGCAGTACGAACACTGAAGCTTTCTTT
TRBJ2-3 TRBV6-6 TRBD2 NA CASSTGLAERDTQYF TGTGCCAGCAGTACCGGACTAGCGGAACGAGATACGCAGTATTTT
TRBJ2-1 TRBV4-1 NA NA CASSQEGPSSYNEQFF TGCGCCAGCAGCCAAGAGGGCCCGAGCTCCTACAATGAGCAGTTCTTC
TRBJ2-3 TRBV18 NA NA CASSLTVTDTQYF TGTGCCAGCTCGTTGACCGTGACAGATACGCAGTATTTT
TRBJ2-1 TRBV19 NA NA CASSMLTGNSYNEQFF TGTGCCAGTAGTATGTTAACAGGGAACTCCTACAATGAGCAGTTCTTC
TRBJ2-7 TRBV28 TRBD2 NA CASSLYGGGPSGEQYF TGTGCCAGCAGTTTATACGGGGGAGGGCCCTCGGGAGAGCAGTACTTC
TRBJ2-2 TRBV14 NA once CASSRTGNTGELFF TGTGCCAGCAGCCGTACAGGGAACACCGGGGAGCTGTTTTTT